This T cell receptor (beta chain) stems from a study of shared clonotypes between healthy human individuals. Study at large: Participating donors consisted of two women and three men aged 18 to 49. Each donor had three CD4 naive, three CD4 memory, two CD8 naive and one CD8 memory plate.

Libraries were prepared by immunoSEQ multiplex PCR; TCRdb keeps only in-frame clonotypes and omits some of them. Of approximately 320,000 clones in the sample, less than 85% were seen once. CDR1 and CDR2 (germline): SGHRS, YFSETQ. The CDR3 runs 15 residues. V was clipped by 2 bases and J by 3 bases; unmatched bases: 3. This receptor was taken from a man aged 25 to 45 in good health. The chain links TRBV5-1 to TRBJ2-2, with TRBD1 matching over 8 bases. The sample was memory CD4+ T cells sorted from blood. This sample's subset: CD45RA-negative fraction. The CDR3 DNA reads TGCGCCAGCAGCTTAACAGGGGGTTACACCGGGGAGCTGTTTTTT. Translating it yields CASSLTGGYTGELFF.